Reported below is one T cell receptor (beta chain). The entry originates in a study of cytomegalovirus exposure and HLA in healthy donors. The primer mix had 60 Vbeta and 13 Jbeta primers. Repertoires were generated with immunoSEQ multiplex PCR, while TCRdb's copy carries only in-frame clones and drops some. The sample consists of more than 95,000 clones, 70% to 75% of them appearing once. The germline gives CDR1 SGHVS, CDR2 FNYEAQ. Trimming took 2 bases from V and 6 from J; bases not matched to a gene: 1. The CDR3 has 13 amino acids. The chain combines TRBV7-6 with TRBJ1-2, with 9 bases identical to TRBD1. Specimen: PBMCs. The sequence was obtained from a man aged 40-49 years in good health and CMV-seronegative. CDR3 amino acids: CASSLRTGDGYTF. For the CDR3, the DNA is TGTGCCAGCAGCTTACGGACAGGGGATGGCTACACCTTC.